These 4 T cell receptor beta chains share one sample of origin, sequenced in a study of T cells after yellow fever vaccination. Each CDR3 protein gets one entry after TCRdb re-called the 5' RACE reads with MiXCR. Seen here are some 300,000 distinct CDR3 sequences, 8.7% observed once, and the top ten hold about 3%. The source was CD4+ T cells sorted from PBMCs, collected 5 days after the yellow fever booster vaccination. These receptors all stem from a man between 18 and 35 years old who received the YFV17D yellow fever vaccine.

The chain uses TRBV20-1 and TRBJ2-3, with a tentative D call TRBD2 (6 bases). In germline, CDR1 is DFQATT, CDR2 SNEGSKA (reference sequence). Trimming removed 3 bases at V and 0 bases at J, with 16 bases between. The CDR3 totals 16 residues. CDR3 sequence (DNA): TGCAGTGCTAGGGCTTTAGGGCGGGGCAGCACAGATACGCAGTATTTT. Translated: CSARALGRGSTDTQYF.

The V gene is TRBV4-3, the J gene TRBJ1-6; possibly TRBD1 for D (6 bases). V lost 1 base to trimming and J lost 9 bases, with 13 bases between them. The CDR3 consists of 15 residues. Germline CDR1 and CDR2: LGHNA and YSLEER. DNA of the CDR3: TGCGCCAGCAGCCAAGTGGGGGGAGGGGGTTCACCCCTCCACTTT. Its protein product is CASSQVGGGGSPLHF.

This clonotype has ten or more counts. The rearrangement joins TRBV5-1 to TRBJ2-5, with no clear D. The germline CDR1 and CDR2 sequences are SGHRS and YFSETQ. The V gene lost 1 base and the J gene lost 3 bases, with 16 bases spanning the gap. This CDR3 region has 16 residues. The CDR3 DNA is TGCGCCAGCAGCTTGCTGCCCCTTGGGCAGAAAGAGACCCAGTACTTC. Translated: CASSLLPLGQKETQYF.

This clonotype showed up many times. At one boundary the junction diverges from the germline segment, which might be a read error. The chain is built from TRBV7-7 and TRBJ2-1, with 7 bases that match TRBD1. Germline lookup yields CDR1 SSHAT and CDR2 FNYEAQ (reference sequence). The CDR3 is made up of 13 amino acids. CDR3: CASSLGQDNEQFF. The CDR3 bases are TGTGCTAGCAGCCTAGGACAGGACAATGAGCAGTTCTTC.